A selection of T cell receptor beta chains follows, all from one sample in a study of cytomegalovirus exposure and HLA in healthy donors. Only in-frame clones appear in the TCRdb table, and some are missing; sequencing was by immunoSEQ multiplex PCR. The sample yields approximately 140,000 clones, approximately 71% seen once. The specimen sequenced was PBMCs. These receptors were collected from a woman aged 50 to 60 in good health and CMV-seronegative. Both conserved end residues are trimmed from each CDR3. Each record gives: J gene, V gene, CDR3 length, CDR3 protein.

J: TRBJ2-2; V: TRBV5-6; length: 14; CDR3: ASSFRGTKNTGELF
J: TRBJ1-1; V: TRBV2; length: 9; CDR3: ATPGNTEAF
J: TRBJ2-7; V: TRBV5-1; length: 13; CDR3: ASSLQSGESYEQY
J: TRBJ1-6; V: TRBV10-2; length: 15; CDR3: ASSVGPARQVNSPLH
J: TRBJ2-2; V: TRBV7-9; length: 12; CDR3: ASRPTSEAGELF
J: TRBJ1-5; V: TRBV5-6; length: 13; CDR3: ASSLGTLSNQPQH
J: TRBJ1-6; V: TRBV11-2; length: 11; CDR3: ASSFGGGSPLH
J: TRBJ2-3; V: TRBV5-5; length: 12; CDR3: ASSLRWATDTQY
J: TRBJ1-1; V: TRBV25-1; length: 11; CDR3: ASSEIGRTEAF
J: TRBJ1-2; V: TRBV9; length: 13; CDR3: ASSATGGRTYGYT
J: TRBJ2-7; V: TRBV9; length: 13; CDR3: ASSVSPGRSYEQY